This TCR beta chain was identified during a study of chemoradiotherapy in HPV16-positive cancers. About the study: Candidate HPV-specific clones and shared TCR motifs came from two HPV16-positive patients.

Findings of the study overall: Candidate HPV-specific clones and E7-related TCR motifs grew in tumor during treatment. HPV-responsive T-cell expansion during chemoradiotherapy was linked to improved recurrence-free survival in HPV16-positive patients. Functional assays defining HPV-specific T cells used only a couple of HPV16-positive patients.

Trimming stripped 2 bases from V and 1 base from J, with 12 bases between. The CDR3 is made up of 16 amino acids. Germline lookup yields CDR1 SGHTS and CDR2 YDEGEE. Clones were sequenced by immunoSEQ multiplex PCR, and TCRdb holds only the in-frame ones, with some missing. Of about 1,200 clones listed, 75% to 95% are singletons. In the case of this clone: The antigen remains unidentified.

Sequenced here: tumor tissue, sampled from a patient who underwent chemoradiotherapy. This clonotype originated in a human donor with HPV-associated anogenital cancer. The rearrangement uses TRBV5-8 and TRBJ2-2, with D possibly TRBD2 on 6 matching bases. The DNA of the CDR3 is TGTGCCAGCAGCTTCACGGGTAGCGGGAACACCGGGGAGCTGTTTTTT. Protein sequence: CASSFTGSGNTGELFF.